This is a list of T cell receptor beta chains from one sample in a study of blood T cells in healthy people across ages. Via MiXCR, TCRdb re-called the 5' RACE reads, giving one row per CDR3 protein. Of approximately 1,700,000 distinct CDR3 sequences listed, around 42% are singletons. Sequencing used blood. These receptors were collected from a human donor in good health. Each CDR3 is given without its conserved first and last residue. Fields, in order: clone size, CDR3 length, J gene, V gene, CDR3 protein. Some rows mark clone size as missing; the rest say once, few, many or name a class of expanded clone.

clone_size: .; cdr3_length: 13; j_call: TRBJ2-7; v_call: TRBV7-6; cdr3_aa: ASSLGSGLSGEQY
clone_size: .; cdr3_length: 14; j_call: TRBJ1-5; v_call: TRBV12-3/TRBV12-4; cdr3_aa: ASSFWTSGRNQPQH
clone_size: .; cdr3_length: 13; j_call: TRBJ2-7; v_call: TRBV2; cdr3_aa: ASQGGAGASYEQY
clone_size: .; cdr3_length: 12; j_call: TRBJ2-7; v_call: TRBV27; cdr3_aa: ASSLYLGGYEQY
clone_size: .; cdr3_length: 12; j_call: TRBJ1-2; v_call: TRBV12-3/TRBV12-4; cdr3_aa: ASMQWGRNYGYT
clone_size: .; cdr3_length: 13; j_call: TRBJ2-3; v_call: TRBV27; cdr3_aa: ASSFGTGSTDTQY
clone_size: .; cdr3_length: 12; j_call: TRBJ2-5; v_call: TRBV5-1; cdr3_aa: ASSISTGMETQY
clone_size: few; cdr3_length: 13; j_call: TRBJ2-2; v_call: TRBV5-1; cdr3_aa: ASSLAPQGPGELF
clone_size: few; cdr3_length: 14; j_call: TRBJ2-1; v_call: TRBV19; cdr3_aa: ASSITRGRSYNEQF
clone_size: .; cdr3_length: 14; j_call: TRBJ2-7; v_call: TRBV15; cdr3_aa: ATSRDRGGYFYEQY
clone_size: many; cdr3_length: 12; j_call: TRBJ2-5; v_call: TRBV5-1; cdr3_aa: ASSLVGGKETQY
clone_size: .; cdr3_length: 10; j_call: TRBJ2-1; v_call: TRBV27; cdr3_aa: ASMDRGYEQF
clone_size: .; cdr3_length: 11; j_call: TRBJ1-1; v_call: TRBV11-1; cdr3_aa: ASSSGWGTEAF
clone_size: few; cdr3_length: 13; j_call: TRBJ2-5; v_call: TRBV20-1; cdr3_aa: SASPTSEVQETQY
clone_size: .; cdr3_length: 10; j_call: .; v_call: TRBV6-2/TRBV6-3; cdr3_aa: ASSNPLGTQY
clone_size: few; cdr3_length: 10; j_call: TRBJ1-1; v_call: TRBV5-5; cdr3_aa: ASSLYSYEAF
clone_size: few; cdr3_length: 13; j_call: TRBJ1-2; v_call: TRBV7-2; cdr3_aa: ASSSTRVLNYGYT
clone_size: .; cdr3_length: 12; j_call: TRBJ2-1; v_call: TRBV29-1; cdr3_aa: SVPWRRDHNEQF
clone_size: few; cdr3_length: 15; j_call: TRBJ2-3; v_call: TRBV5-1; cdr3_aa: ASSLILGTSRVGAQY
clone_size: .; cdr3_length: 14; j_call: TRBJ2-1; v_call: TRBV7-7; cdr3_aa: ASSLQGRSSYNEQF
clone_size: few; cdr3_length: 12; j_call: TRBJ2-5; v_call: TRBV29-1; cdr3_aa: SVEEGKGQETQY
clone_size: .; cdr3_length: 12; j_call: TRBJ2-1; v_call: TRBV7-2; cdr3_aa: ASSPRTSGGMQF
clone_size: .; cdr3_length: 14; j_call: TRBJ2-7; v_call: TRBV30; cdr3_aa: AWSFPEIRGPGEQY
clone_size: few; cdr3_length: 14; j_call: TRBJ1-5; v_call: TRBV7-2; cdr3_aa: ASSFQGTVPNQPQH
clone_size: .; cdr3_length: 12; j_call: TRBJ1-1; v_call: TRBV7-9; cdr3_aa: ASSYNRGNTEAF
clone_size: .; cdr3_length: 11; j_call: TRBJ1-2; v_call: TRBV20-1; cdr3_aa: SASKGRDYGHT
clone_size: few; cdr3_length: 13; j_call: TRBJ2-5; v_call: TRBV5-1; cdr3_aa: ASSLEDTGQETQY
clone_size: few; cdr3_length: 13; j_call: TRBJ1-5; v_call: TRBV7-2; cdr3_aa: ASSFEGGSNQPQH
clone_size: few; cdr3_length: 15; j_call: TRBJ1-5; v_call: TRBV12-3/TRBV12-4; cdr3_aa: ASSLSRGVFRNQPQH
clone_size: few; cdr3_length: 13; j_call: TRBJ1-1; v_call: TRBV4-2; cdr3_aa: ASSQEVQGGTEAF
clone_size: .; cdr3_length: 14; j_call: TRBJ2-1; v_call: TRBV3-1; cdr3_aa: ASSQDREGYYNEQF
clone_size: few; cdr3_length: 13; j_call: TRBJ2-7; v_call: TRBV2; cdr3_aa: ASSEGGQGRNEQY
clone_size: .; cdr3_length: 12; j_call: TRBJ1-4; v_call: TRBV29-1; cdr3_aa: SATDTSWDEKLF
clone_size: .; cdr3_length: 15; j_call: TRBJ2-1; v_call: TRBV11-3; cdr3_aa: ASSLAWDSRSYNEQF
clone_size: .; cdr3_length: 12; j_call: TRBJ2-5; v_call: TRBV20-1; cdr3_aa: SARVRDKYNEQY
clone_size: once; cdr3_length: 13; j_call: TRBJ2-7; v_call: TRBV20-1; cdr3_aa: SAGRLGTNSYEQY
clone_size: .; cdr3_length: 12; j_call: TRBJ2-7; v_call: TRBV20-1; cdr3_aa: SVDGTGGSYEQY
clone_size: few; cdr3_length: 11; j_call: TRBJ2-1; v_call: TRBV27; cdr3_aa: ASSLREGGEQF
clone_size: .; cdr3_length: 12; j_call: TRBJ2-3; v_call: TRBV29-1; cdr3_aa: STPSGAGTDTQY
clone_size: .; cdr3_length: 11; j_call: TRBJ1-5; v_call: TRBV5-8; cdr3_aa: ASSPSPYQPQH
clone_size: few; cdr3_length: 13; j_call: TRBJ2-1; v_call: TRBV10-3; cdr3_aa: AISVSASGSNEQF
clone_size: .; cdr3_length: 13; j_call: TRBJ2-3; v_call: TRBV14; cdr3_aa: ASTPGAYRTDTQY
clone_size: few; cdr3_length: 14; j_call: TRBJ2-5; v_call: TRBV6-1; cdr3_aa: ASSPSQWTGRETQY
clone_size: .; cdr3_length: 12; j_call: TRBJ2-7; v_call: TRBV28; cdr3_aa: ASRTGQGLYEQY
clone_size: .; cdr3_length: 12; j_call: .; v_call: TRBV12-3/TRBV12-4; cdr3_aa: ASSPGQAGHEQY
clone_size: .; cdr3_length: 13; j_call: .; v_call: TRBV25-1; cdr3_aa: ASSESGGGLDEQY
clone_size: .; cdr3_length: 11; j_call: TRBJ2-5; v_call: TRBV29-1; cdr3_aa: SVGPVDQETQY
clone_size: many; cdr3_length: 12; j_call: TRBJ2-3; v_call: TRBV29-1; cdr3_aa: SAAGTGDADTQY